This TCR beta chain was sequenced in a study of cytomegalovirus exposure and HLA in healthy donors. Findings and caveats of the study: Versus the approximately 700-donor mean, an Asian-associated ancestry cluster reportedly showed fewer N-insertions in a later analysis. Researchers had no immune exposure information except CMV serostatus available.

Both 60 Vbeta primers and 13 Jbeta primers went into the PCR. Using immunoSEQ multiplex PCR, the repertoire was profiled, and TCRdb retains in-frame clones only, with some absent. The top ten hold less than 5% of the sample, which has about 150,000 clones, around 80% seen once. Trimming pared 6 bases from V and 0 bases from J, leaving 6 bases between. This CDR3 region has 14 residues. CDR1 MGHRA and CDR2 YSYEKL come from the germline V gene. Points on this clone: Its target is unknown.

The sample comprised PBMCs. This TCR came from a man aged 25 to 45 in good health. This chain joins TRBV4-1 and TRBJ2-6; no firm D call. CDR3 region: CASRHSSGANVLTF. Here the CDR3 DNA reads TGCGCCAGCAGACACAGCTCTGGGGCCAACGTCCTGACTTTC.